The subject of this entry is one TCR beta chain. Measured with immunoSEQ multiplex PCR; TCRdb has only the in-frame clones, and not every one. Of about 7,300 clones in the sample, about nine tenths were seen once. The V segment lost 6 bases and the J segment 7 bases; nucleotides outside the gene matches: 8. The CDR3 covers 14 residues. Germline-derived CDR1 and CDR2 are MDHEN and SYDVKM. The data were obtained in a study of lymphopenia after photon versus proton radiotherapy. This clonotype was obtained from a man aged 55 to 70 with cholangiocarcinoma. V gene TRBV28 combines with J gene TRBJ2-1; 8 bases match TRBD1. The specimen comprised peripheral blood, sampled from a patient treated with photon-based radiotherapy. CDR3 DNA: TGTGCCAGCAGCCGACCGGGACAGGATAATGAGCAGTTCTTC. This gives the protein CASSRPGQDNEQFF.